This T cell receptor (beta chain) was identified in a study of blood T cell repertoires in COVID-19. On the study more broadly: COVID-19 samples from acute and convalescent phases originated in the United States, Italy and Spain. PBMCs, B-cell-depleted T cells, or T cells provided the cDNA or gDNA that made up the material.

As processed by the authors: The assay estimated nucleated cells by amplifying reference gene primers. TCRdb's table, derived via immunoSEQ multiplex PCR, lists solely in-frame clones and lacks some. The DNA was the basis for D and trimming; V, J and clone size are from that table. The sample has roughly 24,000 clones; about 88% are singletons. Germline loops: CDR1 SGHNT, CDR2 YYREEE (reference sequence). This CDR3 has 16 amino acids. The J segment lost 6 bases and the V segment lost 3 bases, leaving 11 bases of the junction unmatched. Seattle patients were enrolled while actively infected and followed longitudinally.

This TCR came from a man between 65 and 85 years old with COVID-19, enrolled during active disease. Sequenced material: peripheral blood. V usage is TRBV5-4 and J usage is TRBJ2-3, with 9 bases lining up with TRBD1. The CDR3 sequence is CASSSIKGTGRDTQYF. In DNA, the CDR3 is TGTGCCAGCAGCTCGATAAAAGGGACAGGGAGGGATACGCAGTATTTT.